A selection of T cell receptor beta chains follows, all from one sample in a study of tumor-infiltrating lymphocytes in glioblastoma multiforme. TCRdb redid the calling of the multiplex PCR reads with MiXCR, one entry per CDR3 protein. Of about 9,600 distinct CDR3 sequences in the sample, 65% to 75% were seen once. Sequencing used brain tumor tissue. The receptors come from a male donor with glioblastoma. Each CDR3 is given with its conserved first and last residue. A D gene is named only where the DNA matches it firmly. Some rows have no size entry. The others give once, few or many, or a class for an expanded clone.

clone_size j_call d_call v_call cdr3_nt cdr3_aa
NA TRBJ2-1 NA TRBV5-4 TGTGCCAGCAGCCGTGAGGCCGGGAGCTCCTACAATGAGCAGTTCTTC CASSREAGSSYNEQFF
NA TRBJ2-7 TRBD2 TRBV11-2 TGTGCCAGCAGCTTAGGCGGGAGAAGTGGCGTGCAGTACTTC CASSLGGRSGVQYF
NA TRBJ2-7 TRBD2 TRBV20-1 TGCAGTGCTAGGGCACTAGCGGGAGTTCACGAGCAGTACTTC CSARALAGVHEQYF
NA TRBJ1-6 NA TRBV7-9 TGTGCCAGCATCAGTTGGAATTCACCCCTCCGCTTT CASISWNSPLRF
few TRBJ2-1 NA TRBV11-2 TGTGCCAGCAACTTTAGTCGTACGGGATCCAATGAGCCGTTCTTC CASNFSRTGSNEPFF
few TRBJ2-2 TRBD2 TRBV6-5 TGTGCCAGCAGACTAGCGGAGCACACCGGGGAGCTGTTTTTT CASRLAEHTGELFF
NA TRBJ1-2 NA TRBV5-1 TGCACCAGCAACCCGGACGGGAAAGGCTACACCTTC CTSNPDGKGYTF